This T cell receptor beta chain was found in a study of T cell repertoires in cytomegalovirus infection. Study at large: Public TCR beta signatures provided an indication of both CMV infection and a matching HLA type.

This clonotype showed up just a few times. Its specificity is not known. TCRdb used MiXCR to reprocess the reads, holding one entry per CDR3 protein. This table has hundreds of thousands of distinct CDR3 sequences, roughly a quarter appearing once. Study-level points and caveats: The ex vivo response was dominated by HLA-C-restricted CMV-specific TCR beta clonotypes.

Source material: CD8+ T cells from PBMCs. This TCR derives from a human donor in good health (CMV status not recorded). Some clones in this sample may be carry-over from other donors' samples.

The CDR3 nucleotides read TGTGCCACCAGCAGACGGGCGCGGGGGGTTGGGGATGAGCAGTTCTTC. Protein product: CATSRRARGVGDEQFF. The chain employs TRBV15 and TRBJ2-1; 8 nucleotides align to TRBD2. This CDR3 contains 16 residues. Germline V CDR1 and CDR2: LNHNV, YYDKDF (reference sequence). Trimming cost V 2 bases and J 8 bases; bases outside gene matches: 11.